The text below deals with one T cell receptor beta chain. The data derive from a study of CD8 T cells in Susac syndrome. Random hexamers were used to reverse transcribe the RNA input (about 0.5 to 1 ug). Multiplex PCR with immunoSEQ amplified the TCR beta CDR3 across 54 Vbeta and 13 Jbeta. TCRdb redid the calling of the immunoSEQ multiplex PCR reads with MiXCR, one entry per CDR3 protein. Altogether about 280,000 distinct CDR3 sequences are present, approximately 81% being singletons, with the ten largest covering around 0.11%. Sequencing of TCR beta drew on CD8+ and CD4+ T cells from blood. It was negative isolation that provided the CD8+ and CD4+ T cells, whereas TEMRA cells were enriched by FACS. Per germline, CDR1 SGHDN and CDR2 FVKESK. The CDR3 is made up of 13 amino acids. V trimming: 4 bases; J trimming: 6 bases; junction bases outside the gene matches: 1.

The sample comprised CD8+ T cells from PBMCs. This chain joins TRBV14 and TRBJ2-1; TRBD2 aligns across 9 bases. The TCR comes from a human donor with multiple sclerosis. The CDR3 loop is CASSRTSANEQFF. The CDR3 region has the DNA TGTGCCAGCAGCCGGACTAGCGCCAATGAGCAGTTCTTC.